This is a list of T cell receptor beta chains from one sample in a study of CD8 T cells in Susac syndrome. TCRdb reprocessed the immunoSEQ multiplex PCR reads with MiXCR, giving one entry per CDR3 protein. The sample holds 200,000 to 300,000 distinct CDR3 sequences, 90% to 97% seen once. The source material was CD4+ T cells from PBMCs. The receptors were gathered from a human donor with Susac syndrome. The CDR3 runs from the conserved cysteine through the conserved F or W. D genes are given only for firm matches. The size of a clone is reported for some rows only, either as once, few or many, or as a class for expanded clones.

abundance: .
v_gene: TRBV5-6
j_gene: TRBJ1-2
d_gene: .
CDR3aa: CASRPPGIYGYTF
CDR3nt: TGTGCCAGCAGGCCTCCTGGGATCTATGGCTACACCTTC

abundance: .
v_gene: TRBV29-1
j_gene: TRBJ1-5
d_gene: .
CDR3aa: CSVEIGNQPQHF
CDR3nt: TGCAGCGTTGAAATCGGCAATCAGCCCCAGCATTTT

abundance: .
v_gene: TRBV28
j_gene: TRBJ2-1
d_gene: .
CDR3aa: CASRIPGLGFKGDEQFF
CDR3nt: TGTGCCAGCAGAATCCCTGGGCTAGGCTTTAAAGGAGATGAGCAGTTCTTC

abundance: once
v_gene: TRBV12-3/TRBV12-4
j_gene: TRBJ1-1
d_gene: .
CDR3aa: CASSLVSGSEAFF
CDR3nt: TGTGCCAGCAGTTTAGTCAGTGGTTCTGAAGCTTTCTTT

abundance: .
v_gene: TRBV29-1
j_gene: TRBJ1-2
d_gene: .
CDR3aa: CSVRDIDYGYTF
CDR3nt: TGCAGCGTTCGGGACATCGACTATGGCTACACCTTC

abundance: .
v_gene: TRBV27
j_gene: TRBJ1-1
d_gene: .
CDR3aa: CASSLRAGTEAFF
CDR3nt: TGTGCCAGCAGTTTAAGGGCCGGGACTGAAGCTTTCTTT

abundance: .
v_gene: TRBV6-1
j_gene: TRBJ2-3
d_gene: .
CDR3aa: CASRLSVDTQYF
CDR3nt: TGTGCCAGCAGACTTAGCGTGGATACGCAGTATTTT

abundance: .
v_gene: TRBV20-1
j_gene: TRBJ1-5
d_gene: .
CDR3aa: CSARGQLNQPQHF
CDR3nt: TGCAGTGCTAGAGGACAGCTTAATCAGCCCCAGCATTTT

abundance: .
v_gene: TRBV18
j_gene: TRBJ1-5
d_gene: .
CDR3aa: CASSPGALSGNQPQHF
CDR3nt: TGTGCCAGCTCACCGGGGGCATTATCGGGCAATCAGCCCCAGCATTTT

abundance: .
v_gene: TRBV9
j_gene: TRBJ2-6
d_gene: .
CDR3aa: CASSVGGGGANVLTF
CDR3nt: TGTGCCAGCAGCGTAGGAGGGGGTGGGGCCAACGTCCTGACTTTC

abundance: .
v_gene: TRBV30
j_gene: TRBJ1-5
d_gene: TRBD1
CDR3aa: CAWRGDRQNQPQHF
CDR3nt: TGTGCCTGGAGGGGGGACAGGCAAAATCAGCCCCAGCATTTT

abundance: .
v_gene: TRBV7-3
j_gene: TRBJ1-2
d_gene: .
CDR3aa: CASSLTRTANYGYTF
CDR3nt: TGTGCCAGCAGCTTAACCCGGACAGCGAACTATGGCTACACCTTC

abundance: .
v_gene: TRBV3-1
j_gene: TRBJ2-2
d_gene: TRBD2
CDR3aa: CASSHKNPLGLANTGELFF
CDR3nt: TGTGCCAGCAGCCATAAGAACCCCTTGGGACTAGCGAACACCGGGGAGCTGTTTTTT

abundance: .
v_gene: TRBV29-1
j_gene: TRBJ2-3
d_gene: .
CDR3aa: CSASTVDTQYF
CDR3nt: TGCAGCGCATCAACCGTGGATACGCAGTATTTT

abundance: .
v_gene: TRBV28
j_gene: TRBJ2-2
d_gene: TRBD1
CDR3aa: CASSSRQGWNTGELFF
CDR3nt: TGTGCCAGCAGTTCCAGACAGGGTTGGAACACCGGGGAGCTGTTTTTT

abundance: .
v_gene: TRBV28
j_gene: TRBJ2-7
d_gene: .
CDR3aa: CASSGAVEQYF
CDR3nt: TGTGCCAGCAGTGGGGCCGTCGAGCAGTACTTC

abundance: .
v_gene: TRBV14
j_gene: TRBJ1-5
d_gene: .
CDR3aa: CASSRRGHNQPQHF
CDR3nt: TGTGCCAGCAGCCGTCGGGGGCACAATCAGCCCCAGCATTTT

abundance: .
v_gene: TRBV7-6
j_gene: TRBJ2-1
d_gene: TRBD2
CDR3aa: CASSLVVLAGNEQFF
CDR3nt: TGTGCCAGCAGCTTAGTTGTACTAGCGGGGAATGAGCAGTTCTTC

abundance: .
v_gene: TRBV3-1
j_gene: TRBJ2-7
d_gene: .
CDR3aa: CASSNGSPLEQYF
CDR3nt: TGTGCCAGCAGTAACGGGAGTCCCCTCGAGCAGTACTTC

abundance: .
v_gene: TRBV27
j_gene: TRBJ2-7
d_gene: .
CDR3aa: CASSRTRPYEQYF
CDR3nt: TGTGCCAGCAGTCGGACGAGACCGTACGAGCAGTACTTC

abundance: .
v_gene: TRBV21-1
j_gene: TRBJ2-5
d_gene: .
CDR3aa: CASSPGPRVETQYF
CDR3nt: TGTGCCAGCAGCCCGGGGCCCAGGGTGGAGACCCAGTACTTC

abundance: .
v_gene: TRBV4-1
j_gene: TRBJ2-7
d_gene: TRBD1
CDR3aa: CASSQGQGGGYEQYF
CDR3nt: TGCGCCAGCAGCCAAGGACAGGGCGGTGGATACGAGCAGTACTTC

abundance: once
v_gene: TRBV4-1
j_gene: TRBJ1-1
d_gene: .
CDR3aa: CASSQRAGITEAFF
CDR3nt: TGCGCCAGCAGCCAAAGGGCAGGGATCACTGAAGCTTTCTTT

abundance: .
v_gene: TRBV28
j_gene: TRBJ2-1
d_gene: TRBD2
CDR3aa: CASSPSGLGNRNEQFF
CDR3nt: TGTGCCAGCAGTCCATCGGGACTAGGAAATCGCAATGAGCAGTTCTTC

abundance: once
v_gene: TRBV7-9
j_gene: TRBJ1-2
d_gene: TRBD1
CDR3aa: CASSFGDRYHGYTF
CDR3nt: TGTGCCAGCAGCTTTGGGGACAGATATCATGGCTACACCTTC

abundance: .
v_gene: TRBV20-1
j_gene: TRBJ1-1
d_gene: .
CDR3aa: CSAFGWGRVGMNTEAFF
CDR3nt: TGCAGTGCCTTTGGTTGGGGACGGGTGGGAATGAACACTGAAGCTTTCTTT